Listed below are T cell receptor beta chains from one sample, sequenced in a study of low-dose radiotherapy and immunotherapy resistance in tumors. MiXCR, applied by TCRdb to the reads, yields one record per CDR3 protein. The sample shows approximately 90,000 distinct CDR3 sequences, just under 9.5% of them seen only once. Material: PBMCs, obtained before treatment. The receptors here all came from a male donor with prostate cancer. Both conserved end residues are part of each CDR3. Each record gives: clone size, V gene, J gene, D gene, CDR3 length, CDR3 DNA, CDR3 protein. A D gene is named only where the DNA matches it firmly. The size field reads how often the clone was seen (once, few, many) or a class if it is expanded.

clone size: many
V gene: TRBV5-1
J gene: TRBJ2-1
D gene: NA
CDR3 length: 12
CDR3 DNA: TGCGCCAGCAGCCCCCGGAACAATGAGCAGTTCTTC
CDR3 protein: CASSPRNNEQFF

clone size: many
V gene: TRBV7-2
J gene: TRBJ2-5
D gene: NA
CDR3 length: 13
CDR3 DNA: TGTGCCAGCAGCCGACAGACACAAGAGACCCAGTACTTC
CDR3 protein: CASSRQTQETQYF

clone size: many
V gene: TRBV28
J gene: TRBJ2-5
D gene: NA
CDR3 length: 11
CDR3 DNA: TGTGCCAGCAGTAGGCAAGGGACCCAGTACTTC
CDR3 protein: CASSRQGTQYF

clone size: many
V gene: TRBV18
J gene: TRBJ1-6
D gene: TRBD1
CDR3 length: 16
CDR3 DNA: TGTGCCAGCTCACTGTCCGTCGGACAGGGAAATTCACCCCTCCACTTT
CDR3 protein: CASSLSVGQGNSPLHF

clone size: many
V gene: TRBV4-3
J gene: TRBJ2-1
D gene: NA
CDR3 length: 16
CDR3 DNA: TGCGCCAGCAGCCAAGACTGGCTAGGGGGTTACAATGAGCAGTTCTTC
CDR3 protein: CASSQDWLGGYNEQFF

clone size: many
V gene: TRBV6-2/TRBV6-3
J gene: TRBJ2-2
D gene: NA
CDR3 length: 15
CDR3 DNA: TGTGCCAGCAGCCAGGGGGGGGCGAACACCGGGGAGCTGTTTTTT
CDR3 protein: CASSQGGANTGELFF

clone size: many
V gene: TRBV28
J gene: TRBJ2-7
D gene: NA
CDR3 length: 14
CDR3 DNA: TGTGCCAGCAGTTTGTGGCAGTCCTTCTACGAGCAGTACTTC
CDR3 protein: CASSLWQSFYEQYF

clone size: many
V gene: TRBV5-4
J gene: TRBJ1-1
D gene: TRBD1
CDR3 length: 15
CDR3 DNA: TGTGCCAGCAGCTCCCAGACAGGGTCGAGCACTGAAGCTTTCTTT
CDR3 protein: CASSSQTGSSTEAFF

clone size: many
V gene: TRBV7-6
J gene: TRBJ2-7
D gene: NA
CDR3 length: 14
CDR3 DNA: TGTGCCAGCAGCCCGGGACTGGACGCGTACGAGCAGTACTTC
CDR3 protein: CASSPGLDAYEQYF

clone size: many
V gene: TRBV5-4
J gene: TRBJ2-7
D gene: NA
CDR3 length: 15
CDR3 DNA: TGTGCCAGCAGCCCGGGGACGCCAAGCTCCTACGAGCAGTACTTC
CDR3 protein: CASSPGTPSSYEQYF

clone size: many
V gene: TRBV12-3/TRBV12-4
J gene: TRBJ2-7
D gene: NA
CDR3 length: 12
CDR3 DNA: TGTGCCAGCAGTCGATTGCGGAACGAGCAGTACTTC
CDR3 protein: CASSRLRNEQYF

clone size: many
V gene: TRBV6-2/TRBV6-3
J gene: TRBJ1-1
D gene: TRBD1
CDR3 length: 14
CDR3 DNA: TGTGCCAGCAATCCACAGGGGGTCGGCACTGAAGCTTTCTTT
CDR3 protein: CASNPQGVGTEAFF

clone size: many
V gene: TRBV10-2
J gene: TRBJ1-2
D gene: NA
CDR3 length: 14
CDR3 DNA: TGCGCCAGCAGTGAGACGGCAGGGTGGGGTGGCTACACCTTC
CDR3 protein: CASSETAGWGGYTF

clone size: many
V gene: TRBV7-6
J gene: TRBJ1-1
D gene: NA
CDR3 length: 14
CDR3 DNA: TGTGCCAGCGGCCGCGGGCCAACGAACACTGAAGCTTTCTTT
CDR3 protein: CASGRGPTNTEAFF

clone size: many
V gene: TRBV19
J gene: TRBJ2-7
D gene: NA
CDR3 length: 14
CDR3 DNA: TGTGCCAGTAGTATTACCGGGACCGTGGAGGAGCAGTACTTC
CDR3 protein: CASSITGTVEEQYF

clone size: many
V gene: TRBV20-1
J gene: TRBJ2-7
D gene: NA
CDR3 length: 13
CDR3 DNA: TGCAGTGCCAGAGACAGCTATAACTACGAGCAGTACTTC
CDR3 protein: CSARDSYNYEQYF

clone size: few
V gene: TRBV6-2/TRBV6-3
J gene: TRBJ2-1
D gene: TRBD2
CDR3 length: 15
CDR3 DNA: TGTGCCAGCAGTCACTCTAGCGGGGGGGGGAATGAGCAGTTCTTC
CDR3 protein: CASSHSSGGGNEQFF